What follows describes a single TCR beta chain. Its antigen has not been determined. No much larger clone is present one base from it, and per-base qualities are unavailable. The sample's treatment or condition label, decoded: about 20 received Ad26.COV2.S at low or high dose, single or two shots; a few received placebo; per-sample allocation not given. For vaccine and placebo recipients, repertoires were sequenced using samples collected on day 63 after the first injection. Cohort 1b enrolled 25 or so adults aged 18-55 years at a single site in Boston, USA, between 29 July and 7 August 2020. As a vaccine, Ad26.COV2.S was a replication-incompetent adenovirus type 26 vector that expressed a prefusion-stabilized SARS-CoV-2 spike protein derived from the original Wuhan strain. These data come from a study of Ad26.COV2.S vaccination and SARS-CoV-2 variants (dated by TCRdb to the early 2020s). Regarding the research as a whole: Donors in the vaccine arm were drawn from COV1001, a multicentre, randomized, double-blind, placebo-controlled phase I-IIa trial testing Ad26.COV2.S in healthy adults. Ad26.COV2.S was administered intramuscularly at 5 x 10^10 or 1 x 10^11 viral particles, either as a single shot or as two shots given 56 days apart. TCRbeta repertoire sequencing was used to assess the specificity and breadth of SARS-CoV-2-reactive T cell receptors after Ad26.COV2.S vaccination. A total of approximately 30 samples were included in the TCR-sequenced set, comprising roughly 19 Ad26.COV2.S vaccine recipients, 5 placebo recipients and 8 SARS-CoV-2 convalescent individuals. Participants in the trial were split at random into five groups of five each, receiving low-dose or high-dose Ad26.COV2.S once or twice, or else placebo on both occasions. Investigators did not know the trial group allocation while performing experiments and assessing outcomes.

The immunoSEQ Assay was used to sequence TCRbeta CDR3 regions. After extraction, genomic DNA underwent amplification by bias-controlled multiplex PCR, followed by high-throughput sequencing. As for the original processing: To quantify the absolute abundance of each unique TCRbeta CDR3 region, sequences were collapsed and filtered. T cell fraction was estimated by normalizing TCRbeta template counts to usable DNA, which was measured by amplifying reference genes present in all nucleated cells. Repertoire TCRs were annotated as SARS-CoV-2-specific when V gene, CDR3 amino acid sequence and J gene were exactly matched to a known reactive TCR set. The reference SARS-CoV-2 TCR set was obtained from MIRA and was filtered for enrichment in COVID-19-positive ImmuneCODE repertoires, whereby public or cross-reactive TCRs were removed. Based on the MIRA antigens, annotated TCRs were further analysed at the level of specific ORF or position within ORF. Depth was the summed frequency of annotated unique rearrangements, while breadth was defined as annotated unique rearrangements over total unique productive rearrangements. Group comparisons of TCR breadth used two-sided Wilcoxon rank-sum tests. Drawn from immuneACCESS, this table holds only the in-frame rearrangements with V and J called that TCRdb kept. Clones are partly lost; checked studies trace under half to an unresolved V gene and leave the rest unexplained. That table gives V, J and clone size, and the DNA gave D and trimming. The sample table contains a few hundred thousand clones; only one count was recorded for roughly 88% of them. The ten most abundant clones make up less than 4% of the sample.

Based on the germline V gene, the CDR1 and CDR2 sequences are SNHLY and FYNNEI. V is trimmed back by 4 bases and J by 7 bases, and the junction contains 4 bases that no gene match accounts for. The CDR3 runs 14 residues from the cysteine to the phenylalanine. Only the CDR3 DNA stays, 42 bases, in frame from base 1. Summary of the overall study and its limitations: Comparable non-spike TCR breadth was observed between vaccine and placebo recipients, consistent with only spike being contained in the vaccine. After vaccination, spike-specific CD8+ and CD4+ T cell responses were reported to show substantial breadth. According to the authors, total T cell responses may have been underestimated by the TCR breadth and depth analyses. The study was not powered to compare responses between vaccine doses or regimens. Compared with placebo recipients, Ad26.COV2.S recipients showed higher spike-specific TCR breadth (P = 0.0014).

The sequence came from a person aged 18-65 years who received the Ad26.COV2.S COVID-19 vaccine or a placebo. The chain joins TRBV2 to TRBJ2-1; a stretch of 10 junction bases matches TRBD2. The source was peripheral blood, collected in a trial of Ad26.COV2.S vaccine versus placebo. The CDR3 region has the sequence CASSVSLAGNEQFF. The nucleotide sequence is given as TGTGCCAGCAGTGTGTCACTAGCGGGGAATGAGCAGTTCTTC.